This T cell receptor beta chain was recorded in a study of blood T cells in healthy people across ages. This CDR3 is 14 amino acids long. Germline-derived CDR1 and CDR2 are ENHRY and SYGVKD. In its sample, this clonotype was seen a few times. Germline is not matched at one junction end, which may reflect a read error. The second PCR ran roughly 7 to 12 cycles with a sample-barcoded 5' primer and J-beta primers. TCRdb reanalysed the 5' RACE reads using MiXCR and keeps one entry per CDR3 protein. Of 650,000 to 1,000,000 distinct CDR3 sequences in the sample, about half were seen once. The TCR originated in a man older than 75 in good health. Sequencing was performed on blood. The J gene is TRBJ1-5, the V gene TRBV10-3; D ambiguous. The CDR3 sequence: CATSEGGNNQPQHF. The CDR3 region has the DNA TGTGCCACCAGTGAGGGAGGAAACAATCAGCCCCAGCATTTT.